The 19 T cell receptor beta chains below all came from one sample that was sequenced in a study of fetal regulatory T cell absence and autoimmunity. Assay used: immunoSEQ multiplex PCR; TCRdb lists only in-frame clones, some missing. The table has approximately 94,000 clones, roughly 78% seen once. Sequencing was performed on pancreas tissue. The receptors originated from a male donor with IPEX syndrome.

The gene calls are TRBV6-1 and TRBJ1-2, with a weak D call TRBD1 (5 bases). Germline CDR1 and CDR2: MNHNS and SASEGT. V was pared by 8 bases and J by 0 bases, with 10 bases between. CDR3 length: 13 amino acids. The CDR3: CASHRTTNYGYTF. For the CDR3, the DNA is TGTGCCAGCCACAGGACAACTAACTATGGCTACACCTTC.

This clone is deemed medium-sized. V usage is TRBV7-2 and J usage is TRBJ1-2; D is uncertain. Germline CDR1 SGHTA, CDR2 FQGNSA. The germline V and J ends were trimmed by 1 base and 1 base, with 7 bases remaining between them. The CDR3 length is 14 residues. DNA of the CDR3: TGTGCCAGCAGCTTAGGGCAGGTTAACTATGGCTACACCTTC. It encodes CASSLGQVNYGYTF.

The table lists this clone with a few counts. The chain joins TRBV7-2 to TRBJ1-6; maybe TRBD1 (6 bases). This CDR3 is 14 amino acids long. Trimming took off 2 bases at V and 7 bases at J, with 9 bases between the two ends. Germline V gene data show CDR1 as SGHTA and CDR2 as FQGNSA. The chain's CDR3 is CASSLRGVNSPLHF. The CDR3 nucleotides read TGTGCCAGCAGCTTAAGGGGGGTGAATTCACCCCTCCACTTT.

As to this clone: Other DNA sequences of this sample code for an identical CDR3. V gene TRBV30 combines with J gene TRBJ2-7; D gene ambiguous. The CDR3 totals 12 residues. V was trimmed by 3 bases and J by 3 bases, leaving 9 bases between them. In germline, CDR1 is GTSNPN, CDR2 SVGIG (reference sequence). DNA of the CDR3: TGTGCCTGGAGCCCGGGTTTCTACGAGCAGTACTTC. Translated, it gives CAWSPGFYEQYF. Combining the CDR3 with reference TRBV30 and TRBJ2-7 gives the whole variable domain SQTIHQWPATLVQPVGSPLSLECTVEGTSNPNLYWYRQAAGRGLQLLFYSVGIGQISSEVPQNLSASRPQDRQFILSSKKLLLSDSGFYLCAWSPGFYEQYFGPGTRLTVT.

V usage is TRBV11-2 and J usage is TRBJ1-1; no reliable D call. V dropped 5 bases and J dropped 11 bases, with 9 bases sitting between them. In germline, CDR1 is SGHAT, CDR2 FQNNGV. This CDR3 region has 10 residues. The CDR3 bases are TGTGCCAGCAGCCTCCCTCCGGCTTTCTTT. Encoded protein: CASSLPPAFF. Combining the CDR3 with reference TRBV11-2 and TRBJ1-1 gives the whole variable domain EAGVAQSPRYKIIEKRQSVAFWCNPISGHATLYWYQQILGQGPKLLIQFQNNGVVDDSQLPKDRFSAERLKGVDSTLKIQPAKLEDSAVYLCASSLPPAFFGQGTRLTVV.

This rearrangement joins TRBV5-1 to TRBJ2-1, with 8 positions matching TRBD2. The V segment lost 4 bases and the J segment 4 bases; nucleotides outside the gene matches: 1. There are 13 residues in the CDR3. CDR1 is SGHRS and CDR2 is YFSETQ in the germline V gene. CDR3 sequence (DNA): TGCGCCAGCAGCACGGGGGGGTACAATGAGCAGTTCTTC. Amino acids: CASSTGGYNEQFF.

The J gene is TRBJ1-4, the V gene TRBV10-1; the D gene is possibly TRBD1 (6 bases). The CDR3 spans 16 residues. Per the germline V gene, CDR1 is WNHNN and CDR2 is SYGVQD (reference sequence). With 3 bases removed from V and 5 bases from J, the gap between germline ends came to 16 bases. The CDR3 here is CASSDHGQRSNEKLFF. CDR3 sequence (DNA): TGCGCCAGCAGTGATCACGGACAGCGGAGCAATGAAAAACTGTTTTTT.

The rearrangement uses TRBV11-2 and TRBJ2-2, with D possibly matching TRBD2 (6 bases). Trimming pared 6 bases from V and 4 bases from J, leaving 18 bases between. The length of the CDR3 is 16 residues. Germline V gene sequence: CDR1 SGHAT, CDR2 FQNNGV. In nucleotides, the CDR3 is TGTGCCAGCAGTCCACTGGGGGGTTGGGGCACCGGGGAGCTGTTTTTT. Translating it yields CASSPLGGWGTGELFF.

This chain links TRBV5-4 with TRBJ2-1, with D possibly TRBD2 on 6 matching bases. This CDR3 comprises 15 residues. Germline V CDR1 and CDR2: SGHNT, YYREEE (reference sequence). The germline V and J ends were trimmed by 0 bases and 4 bases, with 11 bases remaining between them. CDR3 DNA sequence: TGTGCCAGCAGCTTGGGAGGGACTGATTACAATGAGCAGTTCTTC. It encodes CASSLGGTDYNEQFF.

V and J are TRBV30 and TRBJ2-7, with D perhaps matching TRBD2 (5 bases). The V gene lost 0 bases and the J gene lost 1 base, with 7 bases spanning the gap. The CDR3 loop spans 13 amino acids. CDR1 is GTSNPN, CDR2 SVGIG, per germline (reference sequence). The CDR3 spells CAWSVVASYEQYF. CDR3 nucleotides: TGTGCCTGGAGTGTGGTAGCGTCCTACGAGCAGTACTTC.

The table lists this clone with a few counts. V and J are TRBV5-1 and TRBJ1-6, with 9 bases aligning to TRBD1. V was pared by 0 bases and J by 10 bases, with 5 bases of the junction left unmatched. CDR1 is SGHRS, CDR2 YFSETQ, per germline. CDR3 length: 15 residues. CDR3 bases: TGCGCCAGCAGCTTGGCCGGGACAGGGAACTCACCCCTCCACTTT. Its translation: CASSLAGTGNSPLHF. Variable domain in full (rest from reference TRBV5-1 and TRBJ1-6): KAGVTQTPRYLIKTRGQQVTLSCSPISGHRSVSWYQQTPGQGLQFLFEYFSETQRNKGNFPGRFSGRQFSNSRSEMNVSTLELGDSALYLCASSLAGTGNSPLHFGNGTRLTVT.

The rearrangement links TRBV19 to TRBJ2-7; the match to TRBD2 covers 7 bases. The trim removed 0 bases at V and 2 bases at J, leaving 1 base unmatched. Germline loops: CDR1 LNHDA, CDR2 SQIVND (reference sequence). The CDR3 spans 14 residues. The CDR3 loop is CASSIDRGAYEQYF. In DNA, the CDR3 is TGTGCCAGTAGTATAGATCGGGGGGCCTACGAGCAGTACTTC.

The chain recombines TRBV29-1 with TRBJ1-5; weak D call: TRBD1 (5 bases). This CDR3 region has 13 residues. The germline V gene encodes CDR1 SQVTM and CDR2 ANQGSEA. V lost 4 bases, J lost 0 bases, and 7 bases lay in between. This CDR3 is CSVGGNSNQPQHF. DNA of the CDR3: TGCAGCGTTGGGGGGAATAGCAATCAGCCCCAGCATTTT.

The J gene is TRBJ2-7, the V gene TRBV6-5; 8 nucleotides match TRBD2. V shed 4 bases and J 3 bases; nucleotides not matched to a gene: 8. The CDR3 covers 15 residues. CDR1 and CDR2 from the germline V gene are MNHEY and SVGAGI. CDR3 in amino acids: CASSSSGAGGYEQYF. CDR3 in DNA: TGTGCCAGCAGTTCCAGTGGGGCGGGGGGCTACGAGCAGTACTTC.

The rearrangement links TRBV29-1 to TRBJ1-4, with D hard to call. V lost 4 bases to trimming and J lost 0 bases, with 18 bases between them. Germline loops: CDR1 SQVTM, CDR2 ANQGSEA. The CDR3 runs 17 residues. The chain's CDR3 is CSVGERVGSATNEKLFF. CDR3 bases: TGCAGCGTTGGCGAAAGGGTTGGCTCTGCAACTAATGAAAAACTGTTTTTT.

The table lists this clone with a few counts. V and J are TRBV7-9 and TRBJ2-5, with D possibly matching TRBD2 (6 bases). CDR3 length equals 14 residues. CDR1 SEHNR and CDR2 FQNEAQ come from the germline V gene (reference sequence). V was pared by 2 bases and J by 5 bases, with 12 bases between. CDR3 protein: CASSLRTGGETQYF. The CDR3 DNA sequence: TGTGCCAGCAGCTTAAGGACTGGGGGGGAGACCCAGTACTTC. The variable domain in full, with the rest retrieved from reference TRBV7-9 and TRBJ2-5, is DTGVSQNPRHKITKRGQNVTFRCDPISEHNRLYWYRQTLGQGPEFLTYFQNEAQLEKSRLLSDRFSAERPKGSFSTLEIQRTEQGDSAMYLCASSLRTGGETQYFGPGTRLLVL.

In this sample, this clone turned up a few times. This sequence joins TRBV6-6 and TRBJ2-7; D is ambiguous. The CDR3 covers 14 residues. The V gene's germline CDR1 is MNHNY and CDR2 SVGAGI (reference sequence). With 0 bases removed from V and 2 bases from J, the gap between germline ends came to 8 bases. The CDR3 here is CASSYSGLPYEQYF. CDR3 sequence (DNA): TGTGCCAGCAGTTACTCCGGGCTCCCCTACGAGCAGTACTTC.

This rearrangement joins TRBV10-3 to TRBJ2-7; TRBD1 agrees at 9 bases. The CDR3 extends over 13 amino acids. J was trimmed by 6 bases and V by 6 bases; bases with no gene match: 6. CDR1 and CDR2 from the germline V gene are ENHRY and SYGVKD. The CDR3 spells CAISGTGRGEQYF. DNA of the CDR3: TGTGCCATCAGCGGGACAGGGAGGGGCGAGCAGTACTTC.

The genes are TRBV14 and TRBJ1-6; possible D gene TRBD1, 6 bases. CDR3 length: 16 amino acids. V gave up 4 bases and J gave up 8 bases, with 18 bases separating them. Germline V CDR1 and CDR2: SGHDN, FVKESK. The DNA for the CDR3 is TGTGCCAGCAGCCTCCGTCGTCAGGGGAGAGATTCACCCCTCCACTTT. Amino acids: CASSLRRQGRDSPLHF.